The 9 T cell receptor beta chains below were found in one sample sequenced in a study of shared clonotypes between healthy human individuals. Using immunoSEQ multiplex PCR, the repertoire was profiled, and TCRdb retains in-frame clones only, with some absent. The repertoire holds some 2,400,000 clones, with approximately 95% as singletons. The sample comprised naive CD4+ T cells sorted from blood. Subset defined: CD45RA+ positively selected. The receptors stem from a man aged 18 to 35 in good health.

The rearrangement uses TRBV6-5 and TRBJ2-1; D is possibly TRBD2 (5 bases). This CDR3 is 15 amino acids long. V was shortened by 6 bases and J by 1 base, with 13 bases between the two germline ends. Germline CDR1 MNHEY, CDR2 SVGAGI. This chain's CDR3 is CASSLDSFSYNEQFF. CDR3 DNA sequence: TGTGCCAGCAGCCTGGACTCCTTTTCCTACAATGAGCAGTTCTTC.

This chain joins TRBV5-4 and TRBJ2-1; 12 bases align to TRBD2. Unmatched junction bases numbered 5, after V lost 4 bases and J lost 9 bases. Germline CDR1 is SGHNT and CDR2 is YYREEE (reference sequence). CDR3 length equals 14 residues. In DNA form, the CDR3 reads TGTGCCAGCAGCCTAGCGGGGGGGCAGGTTGAGCAGTTCTTC. It specifies CASSLAGGQVEQFF.

This clone showed up just once. V is TRBV19 and J is TRBJ2-2; 8 bases are a match to TRBD1. This CDR3 is built from 13 residues. J was trimmed by 6 bases and V by 6 bases; bases with no gene match: 3. Germline CDR1 reads LNHDA; CDR2 reads SQIVND (reference sequence). CDR3 sequence (DNA): TGTGCCAGTAGCAGGGGGCGTTCCGGGGAGCTGTTTTTT. This gives the protein CASSRGRSGELFF.

This chain uses TRBV11-2 with TRBJ2-2, with TRBD2 as a possible D gene (6 bases). V was clipped by 5 bases and J by 1 base, with 17 bases between them. The CDR3 spans 17 residues. From germline, CDR1 is SGHAT and CDR2 FQNNGV. The DNA of the CDR3 is TGTGCCAGCAGCCCGCGGGGTGCGGGTAGGAACACCGGGGAGCTGTTTTTT. It is translated as CASSPRGAGRNTGELFF.

This chain uses TRBV10-3 with TRBJ2-1, with D perhaps matching TRBD2 (5 bases). The CDR3 has 17 residues. The germline V gene has CDR1 ENHRY and CDR2 SYGVKD. The germline V and J ends were trimmed by 8 bases and 0 bases, with 20 bases remaining between them. CDR3 protein: CAIATKAANSSYNEQFF. Here the CDR3 DNA reads TGTGCCATCGCGACAAAAGCGGCCAATAGCTCCTACAATGAGCAGTTCTTC.

The chain has TRBV28 and TRBJ1-2, with 10 positions matching TRBD1. Germline V gives CDR1 MDHEN, CDR2 SYDVKM. The junction had 4 bases not matched to a gene; V was cut back by 10 bases and J by 2 bases. The CDR3 sequence is 13 residues long. The DNA for the CDR3 is TGTGCCACCGGGACAGGGGAAAACTATGGCTACACCTTC. It yields the protein CATGTGENYGYTF.

The chain uses TRBV5-1 and TRBJ1-5, with 7 bases fitting TRBD1. The ends lost 2 bases at V and 7 bases at J; junction bases unmatched: 9. Per the germline V gene, CDR1 is SGHRS and CDR2 is YFSETQ. This CDR3 contains 15 residues. CDR3 sequence (DNA): TGCGCCAGCAGCTTCAACACAGGGGATGGCCAGCCCCAGCATTTT. The encoded protein is CASSFNTGDGQPQHF.

Of note for this clone: A much larger clone differs by one base, so this may be a read error. The same CDR3 is also encoded by other DNA sequences in this sample. The J gene is TRBJ1-1, the V gene TRBV5-1, with unresolved D. Germline V gene lookup returns CDR1 SGHRS and CDR2 YFSETQ. Trimming removed 0 bases from V and 1 base from J, with 4 bases in between. The CDR3 contains 13 residues. The CDR3: CASSLEWNTEAFF. The DNA of the CDR3 is TGCGCCAGCAGCTTGGAATGGAACACTGAAGCTTTCTTT.

V gene TRBV6-5 combines with J gene TRBJ2-5; 9 nucleotides agree with TRBD2. The germline V gene encodes CDR1 MNHEY and CDR2 SVGAGI. This CDR3 is 15 amino acids long. J gave up 5 bases and V 7 bases, and 11 bases lay outside the gene matches. The CDR3 loop is CASTISGRGGETQYF. In DNA form, the CDR3 reads TGTGCCAGCACCATTAGCGGGAGAGGAGGGGAGACCCAGTACTTC.